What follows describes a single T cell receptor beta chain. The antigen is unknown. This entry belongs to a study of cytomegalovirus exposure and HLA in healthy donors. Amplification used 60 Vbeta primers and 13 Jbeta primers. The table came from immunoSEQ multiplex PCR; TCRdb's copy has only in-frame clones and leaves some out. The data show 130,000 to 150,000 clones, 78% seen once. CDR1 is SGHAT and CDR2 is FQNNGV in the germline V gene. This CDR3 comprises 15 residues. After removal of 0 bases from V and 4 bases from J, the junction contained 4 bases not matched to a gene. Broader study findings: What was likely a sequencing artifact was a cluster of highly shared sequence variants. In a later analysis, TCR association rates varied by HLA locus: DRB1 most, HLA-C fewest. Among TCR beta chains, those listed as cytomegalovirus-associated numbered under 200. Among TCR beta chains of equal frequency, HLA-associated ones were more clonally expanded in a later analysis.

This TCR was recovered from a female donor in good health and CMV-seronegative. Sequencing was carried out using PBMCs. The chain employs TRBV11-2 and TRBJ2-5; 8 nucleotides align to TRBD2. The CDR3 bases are TGTGCCAGCAGCTTAGACGGGACTAGGGGAGAGACCCAGTACTTC. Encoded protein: CASSLDGTRGETQYF.